This TCR beta chain derives from a study of CD8+ T cells in alopecia areata. Whole-study results and caveats: Scalp specimens additionally yield sequences from normal skin's resident alphabeta T cells.

RNA was isolated and reverse transcribed to cDNA, the sequencing template. Assay used: immunoSEQ multiplex PCR; TCRdb lists only in-frame clones, some missing. The sample gives 200,000 to 250,000 clones, roughly 56% of which show up once; roughly 5.3% is in the top ten. It was from PBMCs that CD4+ and CD8+ T cells were sorted. As regards this clone: Antigen specificity is unknown.

The sequenced sample consisted of CD8+ T cells sorted from blood. The clonotype comes from a human donor in good health.

CDR3 sequence: CSANRVTEAFF. Here the CDR3 DNA reads TGCAGTGCAAACAGGGTAACTGAAGCTTTCTTT. The V call is TRBV20-1, the J call TRBJ1-1; a possible D gene is TRBD1 (6 bases). The CDR3 covers 11 residues. V lost 6 bases and J 5 bases, leaving 10 bases between the germline ends. Germline V lookup: CDR1 DFQATT, CDR2 SNEGSKA (reference sequence).